The 21 T cell receptor beta chains below come from one sample, sequenced in a study of early T cells in non-severe SARS-CoV-2 infection. TCRdb itself ran the 5' RACE reads through MiXCR, one entry per CDR3 protein. The sample lists 26,000 or so distinct CDR3 sequences, about 4% occurring once. The sample was whole blood. All receptors derive from an adult who was a healthcare worker with PCR-confirmed SARS-CoV-2 infection or an uninfected control (not recorded which).

This clonotype showed up many times. This sequence joins TRBV29-1 and TRBJ2-7, with 8 positions matching TRBD1. Germline V CDR1 and CDR2: SQVTM, ANQGSEA. V shed 7 bases and J 7 bases; nucleotides not matched to a gene: 6. The CDR3 runs to 11 residues. The CDR3 sequence is CSADRGGEQYF. CDR3 in DNA: TGCAGCGCAGACAGGGGCGGAGAGCAGTACTTC.

This clonotype has just a few counts. V and J are TRBV5-6 and TRBJ2-1; D is unclear. The V gene's germline CDR1 is SGHDT and CDR2 YYEEEE. V was pared by 6 bases and J by 4 bases, with 17 bases between. The CDR3 is 15 residues long. CDR3 sequence (DNA): TGTGCCAGCACGTCTGAAGCTCGCCTGTACAATGAGCAGTTCTTC. This encodes CASTSEARLYNEQFF.

In this sample, this clonotype turned up many times. This chain links TRBV6-1 with TRBJ2-3, with no clear D. V was clipped by 0 bases and J by 6 bases, with 19 bases between them. Germline V gene data show CDR1 as MNHNS and CDR2 as SASEGT. The CDR3 loop spans 17 amino acids. This chain's CDR3 is CASSEAPLKARRDTQYF. CDR3 bases: TGTGCCAGCAGTGAAGCCCCTTTAAAGGCGAGAAGGGATACGCAGTATTTT.

This clonotype was picked up many times. The gene calls are TRBV7-2 and TRBJ1-1; D is perhaps TRBD1 (6 bases). Germline lookup yields CDR1 SGHTA and CDR2 FQGNSA. This CDR3 contains 13 residues. V shed 5 bases and J shed 6 bases, with 13 bases lying between them. For the CDR3, the DNA is TGTGCCAGCAGCCCACAGGGTTCCTCTGAAGCTTTCTTT. This sequence encodes CASSPQGSSEAFF.

Many counts were recorded for this clonotype. The chain uses TRBV2 and TRBJ2-7; 7 bases match TRBD2. Trimming at V came to 7 bases and at J to 1 base, leaving 4 bases not matched to a gene. Germline V gene data show CDR1 as SNHLY and CDR2 as FYNNEI. This CDR3 contains 13 residues. The chain's CDR3 is CASTGGGSYEQYF. The CDR3 nucleotides read TGTGCCAGCACCGGGGGAGGGTCCTACGAGCAGTACTTC.

This clonotype was seen only a few times. The genes are TRBV2 and TRBJ2-7; 9 bases align to TRBD1. Germline CDR1 is SNHLY and CDR2 is FYNNEI. J was trimmed by 1 base and V by 10 bases; bases with no gene match: 11. This CDR3 has 15 amino acids. Here the CDR3 DNA reads TGTGCCAACAGGGGGGACAGGGCCACTTCCTACGAGCAGTACTTC. Amino acids: CANRGDRATSYEQYF.

The V call is TRBV14, the J call TRBJ2-7, with 9 bases identical to TRBD2. The CDR3 is 16 residues long. V was clipped by 4 bases and J by 2 bases; unmatched bases: 9. Germline assignment: CDR1 SGHDN and CDR2 FVKESK. The chain's CDR3 is CASSLFSSGAAYEQYF. The DNA for the CDR3 is TGTGCCAGCAGCCTATTTTCTAGCGGGGCAGCCTACGAGCAGTACTTC.

V is TRBV7-8 and J is TRBJ1-6; D gene ambiguous. CDR3 length: 14 amino acids. Trimming took 7 bases from V and 8 from J, leaving 15 bases between them. From germline, CDR1 is SGHVS and CDR2 FQNEAQ. CDR3 sequence: CASTDLDGHSPLHF. The DNA for the CDR3 is TGTGCCAGCACCGACCTGGACGGCCATTCACCCCTCCACTTT.

This clonotype was counted ten times or more. J is TRBJ2-2 and V is TRBV20-1; 10 bases align to TRBD2. CDR3 length equals 15 residues. J was trimmed by 7 bases and V by 2 bases; bases with no gene match: 7. Germline assignment: CDR1 DFQATT and CDR2 SNEGSKA (reference sequence). The CDR3 loop reads CSARRTAGGNGELFF. In DNA, the CDR3 is TGCAGTGCTAGACGGACAGCGGGAGGGAACGGGGAGCTGTTTTTT.

A remark on this clonotype: This sequence may be a read error, since a much larger clone differs from it by one base. CDR3 in amino acids: CSAEAGSDTQYF. The CDR3 DNA sequence: TGCAGCGCTGAGGCAGGGTCAGATACGCAGTATTTT. The chain employs TRBV29-1 and TRBJ2-3; possible D gene TRBD1, 5 bases. Germline CDR1 and CDR2: SQVTM and ANQGSEA. The ends were cut back, 7 bases at V and 4 bases at J, with 12 bases in the middle. The CDR3 extends over 12 amino acids.

This clonotype was seen many times. This chain connects TRBV7-2 to TRBJ2-1; 8 bases are a match to TRBD2. V gave up 4 bases and J gave up 2 bases; unmatched junction bases: 13. CDR3 size: 18 residues. Germline V CDR1 and CDR2: SGHTA, FQGNSA. DNA for the CDR3: TGTGCCAGCAGCTCCCACAGGCGGGAGGCCCAAGCCTACAATGAGCAGTTCTTC. Its translation is CASSSHRREAQAYNEQFF.

There are a few counts of this clonotype. This sequence joins TRBV20-1 and TRBJ2-2; 11 nucleotides match TRBD2. The CDR3 extends over 17 amino acids. Trimming at V came to 5 bases and at J to 4 bases, leaving 12 bases not matched to a gene. Germline CDR1 DFQATT, CDR2 SNEGSKA (reference sequence). CDR3 DNA sequence: TGCAGTGCTCTTCCCACTAGCGGGAGACAGAGCACCGGGGAGCTGTTTTTT. The encoded protein is CSALPTSGRQSTGELFF.

This clonotype was detected many times. The V and J genes are TRBV4-1 and TRBJ1-5, with TRBD1 as a possible D gene (5 bases). The CDR3 sequence is 16 residues long. Germline V CDR1 and CDR2: MGHRA, YSYEKL. Trimming took off 0 bases at V and 2 bases at J, with 11 bases between the two ends. Here the CDR3 DNA reads TGCGCCAGCAGCCAAGATGGGGGTTTGGGCAATCAGCCCCAGCATTTT. Translated: CASSQDGGLGNQPQHF.

The genes are TRBV30 and TRBJ2-2; perhaps TRBD1 as D (6 bases). Germline lookup yields CDR1 GTSNPN and CDR2 SVGIG (reference sequence). The CDR3 has 14 residues. The V end was cut by 2 bases, the J end by 1 base, with 8 bases between. CDR3 protein: CAWSQDRNTGELFF. The CDR3 nucleotides are TGTGCCTGGAGTCAGGACAGGAACACCGGGGAGCTGTTTTTT.

There are many counts of this clonotype. The rearrangement joins TRBV10-3 to TRBJ2-3, with TRBD2 matching 7 bases. The germline V gene encodes CDR1 ENHRY and CDR2 SYGVKD. CDR3 size: 16 residues. The V and J ends lost 0 bases and 2 bases, in that order; junction bases with no gene match: 5. CDR3 bases: TGTGCCATCAGTGAGTCCCAGCGGGAACCCACAGATACGCAGTATTTT. Translation: CAISESQREPTDTQYF.

The chain's CDR3 is CASSLMETQYF. The CDR3 DNA follows: TGTGCCAGCAGCTTGATGGAGACCCAGTACTTC. The chain carries TRBV11-2 and TRBJ2-5, with D unresolved. The CDR3 contains 11 residues. The V gene's germline CDR1 is SGHAT and CDR2 FQNNGV. V was clipped by 3 bases and J by 5 bases, with 4 bases between them.

This clonotype has ten or more counts. This sequence joins TRBV20-1 and TRBJ1-4, with D perhaps matching TRBD1 (6 bases). The V and J ends lost 2 bases and 5 bases respectively, with 9 bases between them. Germline V gives CDR1 DFQATT, CDR2 SNEGSKA (reference sequence). This CDR3 has 13 residues. As DNA, the CDR3 is TGCAGTGCTAGACGACAGGCAAATGAAAAACTGTTTTTT. It is translated as CSARRQANEKLFF.

This clonotype was counted many times. The V and J genes are TRBV5-1 and TRBJ2-1; unclear D gene. From germline, CDR1 is SGHRS and CDR2 YFSETQ. V was shortened by 0 bases and J by 0 bases, with 4 bases between the two germline ends. The CDR3 runs to 14 residues. CDR3 DNA sequence: TGCGCCAGCAGCTTGGTGAGCTCCTACAATGAGCAGTTCTTC. The encoded protein is CASSLVSSYNEQFF.

Of note for this clonotype: A read error is possible here, since a much larger clone lies one base away. The chain joins TRBV11-3 to TRBJ1-1, with D unclear. The CDR3 runs 13 residues. V shed 2 bases and J shed 0 bases, with 4 bases lying between them. Germline CDR1 and CDR2: SGHNT and YENEEA. The CDR3 DNA is TGTGCCAGCAGCTTATTCATGAACACTGAAGCTTTCTTT. This translates into CASSLFMNTEAFF.

This clonotype appeared once. This sequence may be a read error, since a much larger clone differs from it by one base. V usage is TRBV20-1 and J usage is TRBJ2-2; 7 positions agree with TRBD1. This CDR3 contains 15 residues. Germline CDR1 and CDR2: DFQATT and SNEGSKA (reference sequence). CDR3 sequence: CSARSTGRDTEELFF. The CDR3 coding sequence is TGCAGTGCTCGATCGACAGGGAGAGACACCGAGGAGCTGTTTTTT.

This clonotype occurred a few times. CDR3 DNA sequence: TGCAGTGCTAGACCTGAAATCACAGATACGCAGTATTTT. Amino acids: CSARPEITDTQYF. This rearrangement joins TRBV20-1 to TRBJ2-3; no definite D call. This CDR3 has 13 residues. Germline V gives CDR1 DFQATT, CDR2 SNEGSKA (reference sequence). Trimming pared 2 bases from V and 2 bases from J, leaving 8 bases between.